Listed here is a single TCR beta chain. This clone was recorded only once. It lacks a known antigen. Per-base quality was not reported, and no clone a single base away is much larger than it. The immunoSEQ Assay, a bias-controlled multiplex PCR, was used to amplify TCRbeta CDR3 regions from genomic DNA. Turning to the authors' computational methods: Nucleated cell counts per sample were estimated from amplification of reference gene primers within the assay. To quantify the absolute abundance of each unique TCRbeta CDR3 rearrangement, sequence reads were collapsed and filtered. For each sample, productive Simpson clonality was calculated as the square root of Simpson's diversity index across productive rearrangements. Drawn from immuneACCESS, this table holds only the in-frame rearrangements with V and J called that TCRdb kept. Clones are partly lost; checked studies trace under half to an unresolved V gene and leave the rest unexplained. V and J calls and clone size are copied from that table; D and trimming were computed from the DNA. Here the sample has roughly 150,000 clones; approximately 85% occur a single time. The top ten clones comprise around 2.7% of the sample.

At the junction V is shortened by 6 bases and J by 8 bases; bases outside the gene matches: 6. Including the terminal cysteine and phenylalanine, the CDR3 comprises 13 residues. Only the CDR3 region is kept as DNA, spanning 39 bases read in frame from base 1. CDR1 is given as KGHSH and CDR2 as LQKENI, both from the germline V gene. This sample is part of a study of blood T cell repertoires in COVID-19 (dated by TCRdb to 2020 to 2021). Regarding the study in general: Samples from collaborators originated in the United States, Italy and Spain and spanned both the acute and convalescent phases of COVID-19. The material from the prospective study consisted of cDNA or gDNA derived from T cells, B-cell-depleted T cells, or PBMCs. Deeply sampled blood TCRbeta repertoires from subjects exposed to, actively infected with, or recovered from COVID-19 were included in the dataset. The repertoires were made available in a free public database intended to serve as a resource for research on the immune response to SARS-CoV-2. Samples came from the ongoing ImmuneRACE study (first 160 participants) plus 1,254 subjects from 6 global collaborators. Nearly every sample came with metadata listing a de-identified subject ID, COVID-19 status, age in years and sex. Where available, HLA class I and class II types were taken from metadata supplied by the sample provider and were not determined by assay-based typing. General findings and caveats noted by the study authors: Clinical and demographic metadata were provided uncurated, with the amount varying by source and participant.

In Seattle, one collaborating source enrolled patients while the infection was active and tracked those patients longitudinally over the course of disease. The collaborating institutions used their own protocols to collect whole blood in K2EDTA tubes. For TCRbeta analysis, collaborator samples were shipped as frozen whole blood, as isolated PBMCs, or as DNA extracted from either sample type. The chain is assembled from TRBV18 and TRBJ1-2; 10 bases in the middle match TRBD1. Material for sequencing was peripheral blood. The source of this sequence is a woman older than 75 with COVID-19, enrolled during active disease. The DNA is TGTGCCAGCTCGCCGACAGGGGGCAAGGGCTACACCTTC. Translated, it gives CASSPTGGKGYTF.